Below are 21 T cell receptor beta chains sequenced from a single sample in a study of T-cell memory formation after mild COVID-19. Each CDR3 protein gets one entry after TCRdb re-called the 5' RACE reads with MiXCR. The sample carries over 10,000 distinct CDR3 sequences, more than 10% recorded once. The sequencing input was PBMCs or a T cell subset sorted from them (not recorded which). These receptor sequences come from an adult woman who had mild COVID-19 (a few samples of this study predate the infection). Cell type and time point are not known.

This chain uses TRBV6-5 with TRBJ2-5; D might be TRBD1 (5 bases). In germline, CDR1 is MNHEY, CDR2 SVGAGI. The CDR3 covers 15 residues. The germline V and J ends were trimmed by 6 bases and 5 bases, with 19 bases remaining between them. CDR3 DNA: TGTGCCAGCAGCAGCTTGTTGGGGCCCAGGGAGACCCAGTACTTC. This codes for CASSSLLGPRETQYF.

This clonotype was picked up many times. V is TRBV7-9 and J is TRBJ2-3, with 12 nucleotides matching TRBD2. Germline V gene sequence: CDR1 SEHNR, CDR2 FQNEAQ (reference sequence). V lost 6 bases, J lost 8 bases, and 9 bases stayed unmatched. CDR3 length: 15 residues. CDR3 sequence: CASSLLAGGEGTQYF. CDR3 in DNA: TGTGCCAGCAGTTTACTAGCGGGGGGAGAGGGTACGCAGTATTTT.

This clonotype was counted at least ten times. The chain recombines TRBV20-1 with TRBJ2-1; no clear D. The V end was cut by 8 bases, the J end by 3 bases, with 14 bases between. CDR3 size: 13 residues. Germline V gives CDR1 DFQATT, CDR2 SNEGSKA (reference sequence). The CDR3 loop reads CSPPRVGYNEQFF. DNA for the CDR3: TGCAGTCCCCCTAGGGTAGGCTACAATGAGCAGTTCTTC.

In this sample, this clonotype turned up many times. J is TRBJ2-1 and V is TRBV7-9; 8 bases align to TRBD2. This CDR3 region has 16 residues. With 1 base clipped from V and 9 bases from J, the junction kept 11 bases outside the gene matches. The germline gives CDR1 SEHNR, CDR2 FQNEAQ (reference sequence). CDR3 residues: CASSLDPGGPSGEQFF. CDR3 DNA: TGTGCCAGCAGCTTAGATCCGGGAGGGCCCTCGGGTGAGCAGTTCTTC.

The table lists this clonotype with many counts. The CDR3 DNA reads TGTGCCAGCAGCGTAGGTCTAGCGGGAGTTGGAGAGCAGTACTTC. This gives the protein CASSVGLAGVGEQYF. This chain links TRBV9 with TRBJ2-7; TRBD2 agrees at 10 bases. Germline lookup yields CDR1 SGDLS and CDR2 YYNGEE. CDR3 length: 15 amino acids. Trimming cost V 0 bases and J 7 bases; bases outside gene matches: 7.

There are many counts of this clonotype. The chain carries TRBV9 and TRBJ2-7, with D unresolved. V lost 4 bases and J lost 4, with 9 bases in between. Per germline, CDR1 SGDLS and CDR2 YYNGEE. The CDR3 runs 12 residues. CDR3 amino acids: CASSPGPYEQYF. In DNA, the CDR3 is TGTGCCAGCAGCCCCGGGCCGTACGAGCAGTACTTC.

CDR3 nucleotide sequence: TGCAGTGCAGACAAGCGCACAGATACGCAGTATTTT. The encoded protein is CSADKRTDTQYF. The gene calls are TRBV20-1 and TRBJ2-3; D is uncertain. Germline CDR1 DFQATT, CDR2 SNEGSKA (reference sequence). With 6 bases removed from V and 1 base from J, the gap between germline ends came to 8 bases. The CDR3 is made up of 12 amino acids.

This clonotype is medium-sized (0.01 to 0.1%) in the sample. This chain joins TRBV20-1 and TRBJ2-7; possible D gene TRBD2, 6 bases. The ends were cut back, 1 base at V and 6 bases at J, with 16 bases in the middle. The CDR3 runs 14 residues. The germline gives CDR1 DFQATT, CDR2 SNEGSKA (reference sequence). The CDR3 DNA sequence: TGCAGTGCTAGAGCAGGGACCCTAGCGCGCGAGCAGTACTTC. Translating it yields CSARAGTLAREQYF.

This clonotype has ten or more counts. This chain's CDR3 is CSAPYTEAFF. CDR3 in DNA: TGCAGTGCTCCCTACACTGAAGCTTTCTTT. This chain uses TRBV20-1 with TRBJ1-1; D is undetermined. Trimming pared 5 bases from V and 3 bases from J, leaving 4 bases between. The CDR3 loop spans 10 amino acids. The germline CDR1 and CDR2 sequences are DFQATT and SNEGSKA (reference sequence).

This clonotype was detected ten times or more. The chain recombines TRBV4-1 with TRBJ2-2; tentative D call: TRBD1 (6 bases). Trimming removed 3 bases at V and 5 bases at J, with 16 bases between. Germline loops: CDR1 MGHRA, CDR2 YSYEKL. The CDR3 consists of 16 residues. This CDR3 reads CASSHPFGRGTGELFF. For the CDR3, the DNA is TGCGCCAGCAGCCACCCCTTCGGCAGGGGAACCGGGGAGCTGTTTTTT.

This clonotype showed up many times. J is TRBJ2-7 and V is TRBV5-1; 8 bases agree with TRBD2. The CDR3 is 15 residues long. In germline, CDR1 is SGHRS, CDR2 YFSETQ. Trimming at V came to 2 bases and at J to 3 bases, leaving 7 bases not matched to a gene. As DNA, the CDR3 is TGCGCCAGCAGCTTTACAGCGGGAGATAACTACGAGCAGTACTTC. Translated, it gives CASSFTAGDNYEQYF.

This clonotype was picked up many times. This rearrangement joins TRBV13 to TRBJ1-1; D gene ambiguous. The CDR3 length is 12 residues. V lost 3 bases, J lost 7 bases, and 9 bases lay in between. Per germline, CDR1 PRHDT and CDR2 FYEKMQ (reference sequence). The CDR3 sequence: CASSLTHGEAFF. The DNA for the CDR3 is TGTGCCAGCAGCTTGACCCACGGTGAAGCTTTCTTT. The full variable domain, rest sourced from reference TRBV13 and TRBJ1-1, is AAGVIQSPRHLIKEKRETATLKCYPIPRHDTVYWYQQGPGQDPQFLISFYEKMQSDKGSIPDRFSAQQFSDYHSELNMSSLELGDSALYFCASSLTHGEAFFGQGTRLTVV.

This clonotype has at least ten counts. The chain is built from TRBV15 and TRBJ1-5; 7 bases line up with TRBD1. Germline V CDR1 and CDR2: LNHNV, YYDKDF (reference sequence). V was clipped by 5 bases and J by 5 bases; unmatched bases: 12. This CDR3 has 16 amino acids. CDR3 sequence reads: CATSPFVRQGDQPQHF. CDR3 coding DNA: TGTGCCACCAGCCCCTTTGTGAGACAGGGCGATCAGCCCCAGCATTTT. The variable domain in full, completed from reference TRBV15 and TRBJ1-5, reads DAMVIQNPRYQVTQFGKPVTLSCSQTLNHNVMYWYQQKSSQAPKLLFHYYDKDFNNEADTPDNFQSRRPNTSFCFLDIRSPGLGDTAMYLCATSPFVRQGDQPQHFGDGTRLSIL.

This clonotype was observed at least ten times. The genes are TRBV6-6 and TRBJ2-3, with D perhaps TRBD2 (5 bases). The CDR3 is 15 residues long. Trimming took off 4 bases at V and 2 bases at J, with 13 bases between the two ends. Per the germline V gene, CDR1 is MNHNY and CDR2 is SVGAGI (reference sequence). CDR3 nucleotides: TGTGCCAGCAGTTTATTTTCGGGATCCACAGATACGCAGTATTTT. This codes for CASSLFSGSTDTQYF.

Ten or more counts support this clonotype. This CDR3 is CATAGGEGPLNTDTQYF. As DNA, the CDR3 is TGTGCCACCGCCGGGGGGGAGGGCCCCCTTAACACAGATACGCAGTATTTT. This chain links TRBV19 with TRBJ2-3; TRBD2 matches 8 bases. V was pared by 10 bases and J by 2 bases, with 17 bases of the junction left unmatched. This CDR3 comprises 17 residues. Germline V gene data show CDR1 as LNHDA and CDR2 as SQIVND (reference sequence).

The chain uses TRBV2 and TRBJ1-2; TRBD1 matches 12 bases. The CDR3 sequence is 14 residues long. Germline V gene lookup returns CDR1 SNHLY and CDR2 FYNNEI. V dropped 6 bases and J dropped 8; count of bases not matched to a gene: 7. CDR3 bases: TGTGCCAGCAGGATGGGACAGGGGGCTTACGGCTACACCTTC. As protein: CASRMGQGAYGYTF. The entire variable domain, with the rest obtained from reference TRBV2 and TRBJ1-2, is as follows: EPEVTQTPSHQVTQMGQEVILRCVPISNHLYFYWYRQILGQKVEFLVSFYNNEISEKSEIFDDQFSVERPDGSNFTLKIRSTKLEDSAMYFCASRMGQGAYGYTFGSGTRLTVV.

This clonotype came up many times. The gene calls are TRBV9 and TRBJ2-7; unclear D gene. The CDR3 covers 13 residues. Germline loops: CDR1 SGDLS, CDR2 YYNGEE. V was pared by 0 bases and J by 5 bases, with 9 bases between. CDR3 protein: CASSVDPLHEQYF. DNA for the CDR3: TGTGCCAGCAGCGTAGATCCCCTCCACGAGCAGTACTTC.

There are many counts of this clonotype. CDR3: CASSAMPATNEKLFF. CDR3 sequence (DNA): TGTGCCAGCAGCGCGATGCCGGCAACTAATGAAAAACTGTTTTTT. The chain recombines TRBV7-2 with TRBJ1-4; no firm D call. This CDR3 spans 15 amino acids. Trimming took off 5 bases at V and 0 bases at J, with 10 bases between the two ends. Germline CDR1 and CDR2: SGHTA and FQGNSA.

This clonotype was observed many times. The rearrangement uses TRBV9 and TRBJ1-6; D might be TRBD1 (5 bases). The V and J ends lost 0 bases and 9 bases respectively, with 10 bases between them. Germline lookup yields CDR1 SGDLS and CDR2 YYNGEE. The CDR3 has 14 amino acids. The CDR3 loop reads CASSVGGIGSPLHF. As DNA, the CDR3 is TGTGCCAGCAGCGTAGGGGGCATAGGTTCACCCCTCCACTTT.

This clonotype occurred many times. The chain recombines TRBV7-8 with TRBJ1-5; TRBD1 might be the D (6 bases). Between the trimmed V and J ends, which lost 1 base and 5 bases, there was a span of 9 bases. CDR3 length equals 14 residues. Germline values: CDR1 SGHVS, CDR2 FQNEAQ. CDR3 region: CASSLEAGDQPQHF. CDR3 sequence (DNA): TGTGCCAGCAGCTTAGAGGCAGGGGATCAGCCCCAGCATTTT. Full variable domain (missing parts from reference TRBV7-8 and TRBJ1-5): GAGVSQSPRYKVAKRGQDVALRCDPISGHVSLFWYQQALGQGPEFLTYFQNEAQLDKSGLPSDRFFAERPEGSVSTLKIQRTQQEDSAVYLCASSLEAGDQPQHFGDGTRLSIL.

This clonotype came up many times. V is TRBV7-9 and J is TRBJ1-2; 8 positions match TRBD1. The V segment lost 0 bases and the J segment 3 bases; nucleotides outside the gene matches: 6. Germline CDR1 SEHNR, CDR2 FQNEAQ (reference sequence). The CDR3 extends over 16 amino acids. The CDR3, as DNA: TGTGCCAGCAGCTTAGCACGAGGGACAGGCCACTATGGCTACACCTTC. Its protein product is CASSLARGTGHYGYTF. Based on the CDR3 plus reference TRBV7-9 and TRBJ1-2, the full variable domain is DTGVSQNPRHKITKRGQNVTFRCDPISEHNRLYWYRQTLGQGPEFLTYFQNEAQLEKSRLLSDRFSAERPKGSFSTLEIQRTEQGDSAMYLCASSLARGTGHYGYTFGSGTRLTVV.